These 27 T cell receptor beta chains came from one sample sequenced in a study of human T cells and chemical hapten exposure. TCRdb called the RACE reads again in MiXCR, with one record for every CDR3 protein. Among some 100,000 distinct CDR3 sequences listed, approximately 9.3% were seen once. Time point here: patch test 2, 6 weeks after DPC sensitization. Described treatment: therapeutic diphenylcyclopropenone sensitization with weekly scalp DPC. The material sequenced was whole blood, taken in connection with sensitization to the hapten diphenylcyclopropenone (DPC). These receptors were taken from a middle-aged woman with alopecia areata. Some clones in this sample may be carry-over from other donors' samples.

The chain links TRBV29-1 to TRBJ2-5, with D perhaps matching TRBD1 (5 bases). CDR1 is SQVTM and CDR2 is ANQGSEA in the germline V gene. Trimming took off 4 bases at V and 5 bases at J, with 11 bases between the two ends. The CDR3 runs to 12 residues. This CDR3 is CSVGTGSETQYF. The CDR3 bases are TGCAGCGTTGGAACAGGCTCGGAGACCCAGTACTTC.

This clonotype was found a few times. CDR3 in amino acids: CASSPRGQGGDTQYF. The CDR3 DNA follows: TGTGCCAGCAGCCCCCGTGGACAGGGAGGAGATACGCAGTATTTT. The chain joins TRBV11-2 to TRBJ2-3; TRBD1 agrees at 8 bases. J was trimmed by 5 bases and V by 5 bases; bases with no gene match: 9. Looked up from germline, CDR1 is SGHAT and CDR2 is FQNNGV. The CDR3 consists of 15 residues.

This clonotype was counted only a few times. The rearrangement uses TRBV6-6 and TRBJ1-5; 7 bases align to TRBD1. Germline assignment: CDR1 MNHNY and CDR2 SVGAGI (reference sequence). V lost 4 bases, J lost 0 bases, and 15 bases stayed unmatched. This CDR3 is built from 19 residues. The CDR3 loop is CASSFPGQNTIYSNQPQHF. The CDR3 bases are TGTGCCAGCAGTTTCCCGGGACAGAATACTATCTATAGCAATCAGCCCCAGCATTTT.

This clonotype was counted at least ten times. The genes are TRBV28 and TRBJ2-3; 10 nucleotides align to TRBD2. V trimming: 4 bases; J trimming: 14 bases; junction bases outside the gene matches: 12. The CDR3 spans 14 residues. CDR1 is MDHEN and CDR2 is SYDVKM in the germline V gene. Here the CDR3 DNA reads TGTGCCAGCAGTTCAGGGACTAGCGCGATAGTCCCGTATTTT. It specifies CASSSGTSAIVPYF.

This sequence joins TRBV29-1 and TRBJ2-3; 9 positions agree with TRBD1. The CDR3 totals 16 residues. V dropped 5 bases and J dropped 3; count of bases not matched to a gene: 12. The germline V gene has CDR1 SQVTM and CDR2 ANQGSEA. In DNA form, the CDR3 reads TGCAGCGTTCCCGCCCGAATAGGGACAGGGACAGATACGCAGTATTTT. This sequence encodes CSVPARIGTGTDTQYF.

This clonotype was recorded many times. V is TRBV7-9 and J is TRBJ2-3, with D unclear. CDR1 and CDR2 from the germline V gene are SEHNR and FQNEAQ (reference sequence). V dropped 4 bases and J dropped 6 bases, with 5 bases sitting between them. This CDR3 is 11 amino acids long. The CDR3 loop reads CASSSLDTQYF. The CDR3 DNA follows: TGTGCCAGCAGCTCGTTGGATACGCAGTATTTT.

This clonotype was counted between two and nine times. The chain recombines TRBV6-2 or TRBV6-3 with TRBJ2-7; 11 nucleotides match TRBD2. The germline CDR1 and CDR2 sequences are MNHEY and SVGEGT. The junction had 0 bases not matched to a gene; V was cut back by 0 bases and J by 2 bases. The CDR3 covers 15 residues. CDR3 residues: CASSYSTSGAYEQYF. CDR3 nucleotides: TGTGCCAGCAGTTACTCGACTAGCGGGGCCTACGAGCAGTACTTC.

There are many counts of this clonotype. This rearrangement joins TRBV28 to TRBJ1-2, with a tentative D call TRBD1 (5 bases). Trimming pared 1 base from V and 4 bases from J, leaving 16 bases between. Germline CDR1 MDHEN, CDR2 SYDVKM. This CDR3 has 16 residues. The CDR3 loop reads CASSLSGGSLGYGYTF. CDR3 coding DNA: TGTGCCAGCAGTTTATCGGGGGGTTCTCTTGGCTATGGCTACACCTTC.

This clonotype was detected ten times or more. The CDR3 sequence is CASSEQGYHEQYF. The DNA for the CDR3 is TGTGCCAGCAGTGAACAAGGGTACCACGAGCAGTACTTC. The chain is built from TRBV2 and TRBJ2-7; D call uncertain. The CDR3 has 13 amino acids. V lost 2 bases to trimming and J lost 5 bases, with 10 bases between them. Germline V gene sequence: CDR1 SNHLY, CDR2 FYNNEI.

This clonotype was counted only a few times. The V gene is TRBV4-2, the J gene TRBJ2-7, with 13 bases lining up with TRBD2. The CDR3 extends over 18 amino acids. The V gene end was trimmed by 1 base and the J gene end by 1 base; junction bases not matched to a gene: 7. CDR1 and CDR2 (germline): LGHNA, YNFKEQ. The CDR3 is CASSQGTSGRVGSYEQYF. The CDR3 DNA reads TGTGCCAGCAGCCAAGGGACTAGCGGGAGAGTAGGGTCCTACGAGCAGTACTTC.

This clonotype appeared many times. In nucleotides, the CDR3 is TGTGCCAGCAGCTTAGTCCTCACAGGGGGAGATACGCAGTATTTT. This sequence encodes CASSLVLTGGDTQYF. The chain links TRBV7-9 to TRBJ2-3; 8 bases match TRBD1. The V gene end was trimmed by 1 base and the J gene end by 5 bases; junction bases not matched to a gene: 5. The germline CDR1 and CDR2 sequences are SEHNR and FQNEAQ (reference sequence). The CDR3 loop spans 15 amino acids.

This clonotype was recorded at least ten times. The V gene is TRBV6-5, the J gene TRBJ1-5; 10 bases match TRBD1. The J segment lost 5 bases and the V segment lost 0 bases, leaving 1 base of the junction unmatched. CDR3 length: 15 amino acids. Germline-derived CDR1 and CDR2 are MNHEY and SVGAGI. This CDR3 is CASSYSGQGDQPQHF. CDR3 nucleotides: TGTGCCAGCAGTTACTCAGGACAGGGGGATCAGCCCCAGCATTTT.

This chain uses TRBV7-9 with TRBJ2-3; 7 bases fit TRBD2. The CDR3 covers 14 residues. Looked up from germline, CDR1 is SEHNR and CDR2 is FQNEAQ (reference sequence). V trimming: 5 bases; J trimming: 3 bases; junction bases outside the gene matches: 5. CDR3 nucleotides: TGTGCCAGCAGCGGGAGGGTCTCGACAGATACGCAGTATTTT. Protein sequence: CASSGRVSTDTQYF. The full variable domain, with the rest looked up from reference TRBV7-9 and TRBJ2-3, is DTGVSQNPRHKITKRGQNVTFRCDPISEHNRLYWYRQTLGQGPEFLTYFQNEAQLEKSRLLSDRFSAERPKGSFSTLEIQRTEQGDSAMYLCASSGRVSTDTQYFGPGTRLTVL.

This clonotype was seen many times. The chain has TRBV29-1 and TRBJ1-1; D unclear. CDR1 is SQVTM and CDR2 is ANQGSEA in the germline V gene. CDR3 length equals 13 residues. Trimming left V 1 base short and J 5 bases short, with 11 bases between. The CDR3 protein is CSVEGRARTEAFF. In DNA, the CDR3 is TGCAGCGTTGAAGGGAGGGCTAGGACTGAAGCTTTCTTT.

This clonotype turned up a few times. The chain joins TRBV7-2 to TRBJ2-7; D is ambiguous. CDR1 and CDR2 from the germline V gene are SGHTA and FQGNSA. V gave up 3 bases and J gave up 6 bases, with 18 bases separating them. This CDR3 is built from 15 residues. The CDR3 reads CASSFEALTPVEQYF. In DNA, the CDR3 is TGTGCCAGCAGCTTCGAAGCGTTGACGCCGGTCGAGCAGTACTTC.

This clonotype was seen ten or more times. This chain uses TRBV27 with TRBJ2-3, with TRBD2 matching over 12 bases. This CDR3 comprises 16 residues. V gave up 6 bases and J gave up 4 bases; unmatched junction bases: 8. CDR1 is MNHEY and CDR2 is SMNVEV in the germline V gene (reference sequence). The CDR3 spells CASSRLAGVVPDTQYF. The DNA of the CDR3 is TGTGCCAGCAGCCGACTAGCGGGAGTTGTTCCAGATACGCAGTATTTT.

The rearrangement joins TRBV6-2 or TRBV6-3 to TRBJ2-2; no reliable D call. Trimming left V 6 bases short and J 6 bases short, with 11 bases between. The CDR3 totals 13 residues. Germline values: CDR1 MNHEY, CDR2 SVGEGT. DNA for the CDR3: TGTGCCAGCAGCGCCCGGGTAGCCGGGGAGCTGTTTTTT. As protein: CASSARVAGELFF.

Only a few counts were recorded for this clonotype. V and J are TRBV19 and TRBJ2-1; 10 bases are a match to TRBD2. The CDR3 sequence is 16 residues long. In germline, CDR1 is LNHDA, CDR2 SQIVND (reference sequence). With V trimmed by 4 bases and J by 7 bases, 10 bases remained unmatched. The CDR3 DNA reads TGTGCCAGTAGTACCATACGAGCGGGAGGGCAGAATGAGCAGTTCTTC. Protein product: CASSTIRAGGQNEQFF.

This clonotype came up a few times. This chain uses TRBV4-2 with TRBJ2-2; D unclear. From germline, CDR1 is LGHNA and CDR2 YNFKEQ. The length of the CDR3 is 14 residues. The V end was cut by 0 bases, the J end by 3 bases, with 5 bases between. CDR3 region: CASSQDRDTGELFF. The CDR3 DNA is TGTGCCAGCAGCCAAGATCGAGACACCGGGGAGCTGTTTTTT.

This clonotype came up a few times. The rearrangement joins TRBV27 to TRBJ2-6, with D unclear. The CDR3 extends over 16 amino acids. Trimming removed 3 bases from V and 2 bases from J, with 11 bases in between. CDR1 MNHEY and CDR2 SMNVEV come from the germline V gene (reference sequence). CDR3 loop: CASSLLGNAGANVLTF. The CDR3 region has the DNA TGTGCCAGCAGTTTGCTAGGGAATGCTGGGGCCAACGTCCTGACTTTC.

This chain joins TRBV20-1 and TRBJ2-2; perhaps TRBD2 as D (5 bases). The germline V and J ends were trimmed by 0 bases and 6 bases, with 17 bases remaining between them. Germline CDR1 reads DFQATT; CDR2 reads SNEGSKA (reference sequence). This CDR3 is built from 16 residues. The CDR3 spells CSARDLGGRWAGELFF. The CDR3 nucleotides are TGCAGTGCTAGAGATCTCGGCGGGCGTTGGGCCGGGGAGCTGTTTTTT.

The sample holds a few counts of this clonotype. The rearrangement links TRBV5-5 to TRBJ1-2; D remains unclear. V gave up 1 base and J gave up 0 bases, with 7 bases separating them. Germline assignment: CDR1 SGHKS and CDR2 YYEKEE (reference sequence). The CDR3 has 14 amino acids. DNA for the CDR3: TGTGCCAGCAGCTTGACAGATTCTAACTATGGCTACACCTTC. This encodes CASSLTDSNYGYTF.

CDR3 sequence reads: CASSLDSPNSPLHF. In DNA form, the CDR3 reads TGTGCCAGCAGCTTAGACAGCCCCAATTCACCCCTCCACTTT. The rearrangement uses TRBV7-2 and TRBJ1-6; D gene ambiguous. V was clipped by 1 base and J by 7 bases, with 8 bases between them. The CDR3 is 14 amino acids. Germline V gene data show CDR1 as SGHTA and CDR2 as FQGNSA.

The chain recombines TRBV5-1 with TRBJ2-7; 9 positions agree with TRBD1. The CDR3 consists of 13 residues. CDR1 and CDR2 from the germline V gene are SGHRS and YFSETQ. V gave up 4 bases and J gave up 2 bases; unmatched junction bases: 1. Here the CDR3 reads CASSGQGTYEQYF. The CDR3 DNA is TGCGCCAGCAGCGGACAGGGGACCTACGAGCAGTACTTC.

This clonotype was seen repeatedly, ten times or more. CDR3 sequence (DNA): TGCGCCAGCAGCTTGGCAGGGGCTAGCGGGGTGTACAATGAGCAGTTCTTC. This encodes CASSLAGASGVYNEQFF. The chain joins TRBV5-1 to TRBJ2-1; 9 bases line up with TRBD2. The ends lost 0 bases at V and 4 bases at J; junction bases unmatched: 8. Germline CDR1 and CDR2: SGHRS and YFSETQ. The CDR3 totals 17 residues.

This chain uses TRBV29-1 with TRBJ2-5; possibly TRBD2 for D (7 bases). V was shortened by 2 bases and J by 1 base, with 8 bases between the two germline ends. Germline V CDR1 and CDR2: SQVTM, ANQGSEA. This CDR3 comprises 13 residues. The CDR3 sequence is CSVERGAQETQYF. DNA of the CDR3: TGCAGCGTTGAACGGGGGGCCCAAGAGACCCAGTACTTC.

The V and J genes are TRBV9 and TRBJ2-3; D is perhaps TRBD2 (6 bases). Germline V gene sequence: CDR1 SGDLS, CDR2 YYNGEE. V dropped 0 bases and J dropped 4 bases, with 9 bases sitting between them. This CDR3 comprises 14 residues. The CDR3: CASSVAGAADTQYF. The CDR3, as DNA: TGTGCCAGCAGCGTAGCGGGAGCGGCAGATACGCAGTATTTT.